This T cell receptor beta chain was retrieved from a study of cytomegalovirus exposure and HLA in healthy donors. Study-wide findings and caveats: Later on, an analysis tied approximately 17,000 TCR beta sequences to HLA alleles at 0.05 false discovery rate. It is likely that the observed cluster of highly shared sequence variants was a sequencing artifact.

The donors gave bone marrow, and they were healthy. The V end lost 1 base, the J end lost 1 base, and 8 bases lay between the germline ends. The CDR3 is 15 amino acids. Looked up from germline, CDR1 is SGHRS and CDR2 is YFSETQ. Both 60 Vbeta primers and 13 Jbeta primers went into the PCR. Produced via immunoSEQ multiplex PCR; TCRdb's table is partial and in-frame only. The sample comprises around 170,000 clones, over 75% of which are singletons, and 1% to 1.5% rests with the top ten. Comments on this clone: Its antigen is undetermined.

The sample comprised PBMCs. This sequence was found in a man over 45 in good health and CMV-seropositive. The rearrangement links TRBV5-1 to TRBJ1-4; a possible D gene is TRBD1 (5 bases). The chain's CDR3 is CASSLLGGTNEKLFF. In DNA form, the CDR3 reads TGCGCCAGCAGCTTGCTCGGGGGAACTAATGAAAAACTGTTTTTT. The whole variable domain, filled in from reference TRBV5-1 and TRBJ1-4, reads KAGVTQTPRYLIKTRGQQVTLSCSPISGHRSVSWYQQTPGQGLQFLFEYFSETQRNKGNFPGRFSGRQFSNSRSEMNVSTLELGDSALYLCASSLLGGTNEKLFFGSGTQLSVL.